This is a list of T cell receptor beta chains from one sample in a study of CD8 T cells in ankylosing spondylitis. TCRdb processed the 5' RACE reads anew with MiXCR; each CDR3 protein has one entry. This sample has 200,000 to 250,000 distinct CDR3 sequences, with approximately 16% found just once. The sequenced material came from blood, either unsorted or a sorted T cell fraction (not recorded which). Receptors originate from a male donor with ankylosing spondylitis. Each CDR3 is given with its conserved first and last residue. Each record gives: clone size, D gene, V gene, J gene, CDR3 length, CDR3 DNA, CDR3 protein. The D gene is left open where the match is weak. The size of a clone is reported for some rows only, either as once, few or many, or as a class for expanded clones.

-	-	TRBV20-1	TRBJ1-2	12	TGCAGTGCTAGTGAAGGGAACTATGGCTACACCTTC	CSASEGNYGYTF
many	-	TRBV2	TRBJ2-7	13	TGTGCCAGCAGTGAAGGGTACCGCTACGAGCAGTACTTC	CASSEGYRYEQYF
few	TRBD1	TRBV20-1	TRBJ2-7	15	TGCAGTGCTAGAACGGGACAGGGGCCCTACTACGAGCAGTACTTC	CSARTGQGPYYEQYF
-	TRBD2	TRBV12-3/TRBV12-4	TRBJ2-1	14	TGTGCCAGCAGTTTTAGCGGGAGTATCAATGAGCAGTTCTTC	CASSFSGSINEQFF
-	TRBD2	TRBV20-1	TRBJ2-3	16	TGCAGTGCTAGAGATAAGAAGCGGGGGCTCACAGATACGCAGTATTTT	CSARDKKRGLTDTQYF
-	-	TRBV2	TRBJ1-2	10	TGTGCCAGCAGTAGGGGGGACTACACCTTC	CASSRGDYTF
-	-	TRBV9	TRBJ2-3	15	TGTGCCAGCAGCCCCTGGGAGGTGAGCACAGATACGCAGTATTTT	CASSPWEVSTDTQYF
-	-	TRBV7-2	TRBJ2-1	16	TGTGCCAGCAGGGCTGAAGCGGTGATCACCTACAATGAGCAGTTCTTC	CASRAEAVITYNEQFF
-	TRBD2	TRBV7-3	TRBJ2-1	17	TGTGCCAGCAGCTTAAATCCAGCGGGAGGGCTTAACAATGAGCAGTTCTTC	CASSLNPAGGLNNEQFF
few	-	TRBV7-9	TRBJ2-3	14	TGTGCCAGCAGCTTAACCCAGGGCGGAGATACGCAGTATTTT	CASSLTQGGDTQYF
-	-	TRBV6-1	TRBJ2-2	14	TGTGCCAGCAGTGACAGCCCGAACACCGGGGAGCTGTTTTTT	CASSDSPNTGELFF
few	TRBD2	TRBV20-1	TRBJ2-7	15	TGCAGTGCTAGTACCCGGGAGGGCCAGTCCTACGAGCAGTACTTC	CSASTREGQSYEQYF
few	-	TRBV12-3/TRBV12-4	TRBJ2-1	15	TGTGCCAGCAGTTTTTCCCGGGACACCTACAATGAGCAGTTCTTC	CASSFSRDTYNEQFF
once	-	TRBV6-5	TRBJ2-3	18	TGTGCCAGCAGTTATACCCCGCTTAACTTAGGGGACACAGATACGCAGTATTTT	CASSYTPLNLGDTDTQYF
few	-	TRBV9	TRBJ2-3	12	TGTGCCAGCAGCGTAGTCCCAGATACGCAGTATTTT	CASSVVPDTQYF
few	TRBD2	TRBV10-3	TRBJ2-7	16	TGTGCCATCAGTGATAGCGGGGGGGCCGTAACCTACGAGCAGTACTTC	CAISDSGGAVTYEQYF
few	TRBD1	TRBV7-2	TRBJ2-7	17	TGTGCCAGCAGCTTAGTAGGGGCCAGGGGGAACTCCTACGAGCAGTACTTC	CASSLVGARGNSYEQYF
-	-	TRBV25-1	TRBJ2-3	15	TGTGCCAGCAGTGAAGCAGAGGAAGGGTCGGATACGCAGTATTTT	CASSEAEEGSDTQYF
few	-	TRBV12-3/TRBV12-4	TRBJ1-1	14	TGTGCCAGCAGTTTTGGGCTCTTGAACACTGAAGCTTTCTTT	CASSFGLLNTEAFF
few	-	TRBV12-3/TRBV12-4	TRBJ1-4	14	TGTGCCAGCACCTGGGAGGGGATGGGTGAAAAACTGTTTTTT	CASTWEGMGEKLFF
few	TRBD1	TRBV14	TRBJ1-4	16	TGTGCCAGCAGCCAAGCCTGGACAGGGGGCATTGAAAAACTGTTTTTT	CASSQAWTGGIEKLFF
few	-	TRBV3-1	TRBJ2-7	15	TGTGCCAGCAGCCAAGAAGGGCCTGGCGCCTACGAGCAGTACTTC	CASSQEGPGAYEQYF
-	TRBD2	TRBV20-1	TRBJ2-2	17	TGCAGTGCTAGACTACTTGGCGGGAGAGGGAACACCGGGGAGCTGTTTTTT	CSARLLGGRGNTGELFF
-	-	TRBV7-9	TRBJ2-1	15	TGTGCCAGCAGCACGGGACTCCTCTCCTACAATGAGCAGTTCTTC	CASSTGLLSYNEQFF
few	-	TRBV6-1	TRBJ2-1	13	TGTGCCAGCAGTGAGGCGTTCTACAATGAGCAGTTCTTC	CASSEAFYNEQFF
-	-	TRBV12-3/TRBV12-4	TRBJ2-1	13	TGTGCCAGCAGCCCACCCGACCGGGGAAGGCAGTTCTTC	CASSPPDRGRQFF
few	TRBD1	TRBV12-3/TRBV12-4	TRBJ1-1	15	TGTGCCAGCAGCCTAACAGGGGGCGCCCACACTGAAGCTTTCTTT	CASSLTGGAHTEAFF
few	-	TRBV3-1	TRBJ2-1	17	TGTGCCAGCAGCCAAGATTTGGGCAGTTCCTGGTACAATGAGCAGTTCTTC	CASSQDLGSSWYNEQFF
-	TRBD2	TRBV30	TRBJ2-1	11	TGTGCCTATTCCGGGGGGAATGAGCAGTTCTTC	CAYSGGNEQFF
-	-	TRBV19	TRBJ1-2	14	TGTGCCAGTAGTATAGCGGCGAGGGACTATGGCTACACCTTC	CASSIAARDYGYTF
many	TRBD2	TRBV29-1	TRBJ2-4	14	TGCAGCGTTGAAGACCCTAGCGGGTGGAACATTCAGTACTTC	CSVEDPSGWNIQYF
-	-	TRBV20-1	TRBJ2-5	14	TGCAGTGCCGAAACTATGGCTTACCAAGAGACCCAGTACTTC	CSAETMAYQETQYF
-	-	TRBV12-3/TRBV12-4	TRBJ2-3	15	TGTGCCAGCAGCTCAAGCGGAACTAGCACAGATACGCAGTATTTT	CASSSSGTSTDTQYF